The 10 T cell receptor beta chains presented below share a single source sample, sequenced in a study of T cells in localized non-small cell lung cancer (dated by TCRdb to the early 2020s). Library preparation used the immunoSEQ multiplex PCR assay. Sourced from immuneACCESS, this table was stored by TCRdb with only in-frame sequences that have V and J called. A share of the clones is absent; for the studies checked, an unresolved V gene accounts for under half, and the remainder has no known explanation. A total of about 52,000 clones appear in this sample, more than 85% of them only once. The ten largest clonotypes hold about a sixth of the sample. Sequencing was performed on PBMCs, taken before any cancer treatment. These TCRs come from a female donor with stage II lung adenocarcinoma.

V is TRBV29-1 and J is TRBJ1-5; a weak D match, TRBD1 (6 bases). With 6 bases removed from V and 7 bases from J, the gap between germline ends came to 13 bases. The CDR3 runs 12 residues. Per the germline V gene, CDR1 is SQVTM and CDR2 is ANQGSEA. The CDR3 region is CSVGSRGQPQHF. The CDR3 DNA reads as TGCAGCGTGGGGTCCAGGGGACAGCCCCAGCATTTT.

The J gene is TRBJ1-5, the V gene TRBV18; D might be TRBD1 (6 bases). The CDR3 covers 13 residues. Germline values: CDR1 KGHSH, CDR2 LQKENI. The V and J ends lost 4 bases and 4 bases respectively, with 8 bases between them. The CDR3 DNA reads TGTGCCAGCTCACTCGACAGGAATCAGCCCCAGCATTTT. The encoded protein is CASSLDRNQPQHF.

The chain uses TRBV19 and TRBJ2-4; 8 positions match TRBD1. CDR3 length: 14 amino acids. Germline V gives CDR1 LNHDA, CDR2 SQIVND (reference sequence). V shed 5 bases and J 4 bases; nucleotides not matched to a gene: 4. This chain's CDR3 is CASSPGDRKNIQYF. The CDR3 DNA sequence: TGTGCCAGTAGTCCAGGGGACAGGAAAAACATTCAGTACTTC.

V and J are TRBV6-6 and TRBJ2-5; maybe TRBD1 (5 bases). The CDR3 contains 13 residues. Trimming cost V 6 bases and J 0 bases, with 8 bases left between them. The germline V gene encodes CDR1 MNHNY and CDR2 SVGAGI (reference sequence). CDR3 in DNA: TGTGCCAGCAGCCAGACAGACCAAGAGACCCAGTACTTC. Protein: CASSQTDQETQYF.

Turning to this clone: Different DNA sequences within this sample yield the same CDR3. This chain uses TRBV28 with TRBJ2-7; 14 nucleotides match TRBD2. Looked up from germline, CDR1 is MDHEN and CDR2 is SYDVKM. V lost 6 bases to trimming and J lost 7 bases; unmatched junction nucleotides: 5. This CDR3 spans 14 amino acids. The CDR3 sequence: CASSRLAGGREQYF. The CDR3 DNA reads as TGTGCCAGCAGCAGACTAGCGGGGGGGCGGGAGCAGTACTTC. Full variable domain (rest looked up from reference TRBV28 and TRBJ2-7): DVKVTQSSRYLVKRTGEKVFLECVQDMDHENMFWYRQDPGLGLRLIYFSYDVKMKEKGDIPEGYSVSREKKERFSLILESASTNQTSMYLCASSRLAGGREQYFGPGTRLTVT.

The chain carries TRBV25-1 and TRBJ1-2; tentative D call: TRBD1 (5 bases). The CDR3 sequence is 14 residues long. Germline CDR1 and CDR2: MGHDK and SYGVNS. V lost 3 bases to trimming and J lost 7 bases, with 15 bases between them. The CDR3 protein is CASSEQSRVSGYTF. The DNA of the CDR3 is TGTGCCAGCAGTGAGCAAAGCAGGGTTTCTGGCTACACCTTC.

CDR3 sequence (DNA): TGTGCCAGCAGCCTTCCTCACACCGGGGAGCTGTTTTTT. It yields the protein CASSLPHTGELFF. This chain joins TRBV5-6 and TRBJ2-2; D remains ambiguous. Germline V gene data show CDR1 as SGHDT and CDR2 as YYEEEE. This CDR3 contains 13 residues. Between the trimmed V and J ends, which lost 4 bases and 3 bases, there was a span of 7 bases.

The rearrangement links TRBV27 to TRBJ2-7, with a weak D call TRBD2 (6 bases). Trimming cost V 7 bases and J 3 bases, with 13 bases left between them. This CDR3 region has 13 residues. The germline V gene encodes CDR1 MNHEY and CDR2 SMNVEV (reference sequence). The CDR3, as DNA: TGTGCCAGCAAGGAGGGCCCCCTCTACGAGCAGTACTTC. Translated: CASKEGPLYEQYF.

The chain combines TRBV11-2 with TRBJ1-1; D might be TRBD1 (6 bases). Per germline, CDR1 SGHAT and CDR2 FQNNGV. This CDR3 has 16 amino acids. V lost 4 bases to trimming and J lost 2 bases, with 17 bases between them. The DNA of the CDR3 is TGTGCCAGCAGCTCTGTCGGGGGGCCTCTAAACACTGAAGCTTTCTTT. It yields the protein CASSSVGGPLNTEAFF.

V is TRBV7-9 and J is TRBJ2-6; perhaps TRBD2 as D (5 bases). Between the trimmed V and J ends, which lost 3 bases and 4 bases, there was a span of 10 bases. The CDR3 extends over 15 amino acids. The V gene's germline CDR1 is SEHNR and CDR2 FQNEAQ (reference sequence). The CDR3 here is CASSLAGPGANVLTF. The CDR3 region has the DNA TGTGCCAGCAGCTTGGCGGGTCCCGGGGCCAACGTCCTGACTTTC.